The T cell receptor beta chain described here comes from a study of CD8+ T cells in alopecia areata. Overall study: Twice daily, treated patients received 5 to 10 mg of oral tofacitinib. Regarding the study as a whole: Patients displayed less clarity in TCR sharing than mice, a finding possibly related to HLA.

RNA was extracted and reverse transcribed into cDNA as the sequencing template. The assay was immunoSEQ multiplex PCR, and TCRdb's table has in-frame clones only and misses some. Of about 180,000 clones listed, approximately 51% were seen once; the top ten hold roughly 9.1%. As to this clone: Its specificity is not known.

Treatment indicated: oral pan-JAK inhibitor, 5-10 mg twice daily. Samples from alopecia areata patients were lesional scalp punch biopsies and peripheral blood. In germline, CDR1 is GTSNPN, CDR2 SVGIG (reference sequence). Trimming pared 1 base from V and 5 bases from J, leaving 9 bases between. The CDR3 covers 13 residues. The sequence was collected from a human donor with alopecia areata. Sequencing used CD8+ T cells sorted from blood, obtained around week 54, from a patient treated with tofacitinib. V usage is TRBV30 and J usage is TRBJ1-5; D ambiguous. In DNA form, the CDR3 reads TGTGCCTGGAGTGGAGCCTTTGATCAGCCCCAGCATTTT. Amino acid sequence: CAWSGAFDQPQHF.